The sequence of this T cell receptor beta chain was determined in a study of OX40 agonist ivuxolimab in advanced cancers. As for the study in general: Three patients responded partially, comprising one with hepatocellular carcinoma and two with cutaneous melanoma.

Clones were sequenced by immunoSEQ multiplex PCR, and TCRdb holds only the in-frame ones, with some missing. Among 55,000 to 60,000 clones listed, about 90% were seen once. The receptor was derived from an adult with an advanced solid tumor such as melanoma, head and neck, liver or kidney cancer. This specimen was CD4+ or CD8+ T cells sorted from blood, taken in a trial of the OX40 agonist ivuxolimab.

The CDR3 DNA is TGTGCCAGCAGTTACGGGACCGCAACCTACGAGCAGTACTTC. It translates to CASSYGTATYEQYF. The chain uses TRBV6-6 and TRBJ2-7; D possibly matches TRBD1 or TRBD2 (5 bases each). The CDR3 loop spans 14 amino acids. Germline V gene sequence: CDR1 MNHNY, CDR2 SVGAGI (reference sequence). V was clipped by 2 bases and J by 2 bases, with 10 bases between them.